This T cell receptor beta chain was retrieved from a study of vaccination and CD4 T cells after COVID-19. Study-wide context: Median time from COVID diagnosis to post-COVID sampling was 101 days (35 to 161). Study conclusions and caveats: Convalescent patients displayed spike mono-reactivity in 304 of 307 vaccine-specific clones.

This CDR3 spans 15 amino acids. Trimming cost V 2 bases and J 2 bases, with 13 bases left between them. CDR1 and CDR2 (germline): SGHTA, FQGNSA. About this clonotype: What it binds is unknown.

Sequenced with the Oncomine TCR Beta short-read assay was DNA taken from cultured CD4+ T cells. TCRdb called the PCR reads again in MiXCR, with one record for every CDR3 protein. The table lists fewer than 14,000 distinct CDR3 sequences, around 77% of them singletons, with 15% to 20% in the top ten. Treatment denoted: approximately nine-day PBMC culture with coronavirus spike peptide pools or control peptides (ViraFEST assay). The sequencing sample was made of CD4+ T cells from blood, cultured in vitro. This clonotype was sampled from a human donor who had recovered from COVID-19. The chain combines TRBV7-2 with TRBJ2-7; possibly TRBD1 for D (6 bases). Here the CDR3 reads CASSLQQGVTYEQYF. DNA of the CDR3: TGTGCCAGCAGCTTACAACAGGGCGTCACCTACGAGCAGTACTTC.